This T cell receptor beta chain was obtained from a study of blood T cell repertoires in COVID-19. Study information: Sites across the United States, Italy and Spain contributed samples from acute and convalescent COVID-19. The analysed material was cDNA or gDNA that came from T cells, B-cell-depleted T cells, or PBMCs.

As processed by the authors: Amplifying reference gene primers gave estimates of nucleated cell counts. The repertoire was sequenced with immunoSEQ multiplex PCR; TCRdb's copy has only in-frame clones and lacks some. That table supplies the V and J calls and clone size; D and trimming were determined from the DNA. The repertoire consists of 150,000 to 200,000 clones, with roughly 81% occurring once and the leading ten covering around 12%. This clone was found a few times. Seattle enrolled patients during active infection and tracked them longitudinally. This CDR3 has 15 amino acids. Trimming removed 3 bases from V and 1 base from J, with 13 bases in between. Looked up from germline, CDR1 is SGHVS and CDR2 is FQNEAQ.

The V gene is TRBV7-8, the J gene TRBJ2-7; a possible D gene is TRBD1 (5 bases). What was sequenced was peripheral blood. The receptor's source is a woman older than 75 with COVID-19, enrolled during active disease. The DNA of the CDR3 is TGTGCCAGCAGCTTGTTAGGGGCTTCATCCTACGAGCAGTACTTC. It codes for CASSLLGASSYEQYF. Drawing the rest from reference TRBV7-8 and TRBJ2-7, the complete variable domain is GAGVSQSPRYKVAKRGQDVALRCDPISGHVSLFWYQQALGQGPEFLTYFQNEAQLDKSGLPSDRFFAERPEGSVSTLKIQRTQQEDSAVYLCASSLLGASSYEQYFGPGTRLTVT.